This T cell receptor (beta chain) stems from a study of OX40 agonist ivuxolimab in advanced cancers. Study as a whole: Patients received intravenous ivuxolimab every 2 weeks at 0.01 to 10 mg/kg. Overall study findings and caveats: CD8+ T cells (on average) carried more expanded clones than CD4+ T cells.

The V and J ends lost 8 bases and 2 bases, in that order; junction bases with no gene match: 16. Germline assignment: CDR1 ENHRY and CDR2 SYGVKD. This CDR3 is 17 amino acids long. Data came from immunoSEQ multiplex PCR; TCRdb stores just in-frame clones and leaves some out. The data hold tens of thousands of clones, with about four fifths observed a single time. This clone was picked up a small number of times. Its specificity is unknown. The receptor's source is an adult with an advanced solid tumor such as melanoma, head and neck, liver or kidney cancer. Sequencing used CD4+ or CD8+ T cells sorted from blood, obtained in a trial of the OX40 agonist ivuxolimab. V gene TRBV10-3 combines with J gene TRBJ2-3; TRBD2 aligns across 7 bases. CDR3 in amino acids: CAISVSVRGFSTDTQYF. As DNA, the CDR3 is TGTGCCATCTCAGTCTCTGTGCGGGGGTTTTCCACAGATACGCAGTATTTT.